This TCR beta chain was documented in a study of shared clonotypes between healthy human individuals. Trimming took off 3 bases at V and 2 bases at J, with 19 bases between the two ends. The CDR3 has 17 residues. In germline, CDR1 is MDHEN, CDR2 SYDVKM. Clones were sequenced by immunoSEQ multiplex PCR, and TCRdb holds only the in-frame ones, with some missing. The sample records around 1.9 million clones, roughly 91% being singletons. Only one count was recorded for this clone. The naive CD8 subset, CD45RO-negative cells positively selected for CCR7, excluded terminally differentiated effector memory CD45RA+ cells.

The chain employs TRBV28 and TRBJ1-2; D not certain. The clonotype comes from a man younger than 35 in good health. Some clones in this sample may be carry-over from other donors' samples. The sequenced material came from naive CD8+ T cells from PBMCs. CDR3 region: CASSFPPWEGENYGYTF. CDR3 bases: TGTGCCAGCAGTTTTCCCCCTTGGGAGGGTGAAAACTATGGCTACACCTTC.